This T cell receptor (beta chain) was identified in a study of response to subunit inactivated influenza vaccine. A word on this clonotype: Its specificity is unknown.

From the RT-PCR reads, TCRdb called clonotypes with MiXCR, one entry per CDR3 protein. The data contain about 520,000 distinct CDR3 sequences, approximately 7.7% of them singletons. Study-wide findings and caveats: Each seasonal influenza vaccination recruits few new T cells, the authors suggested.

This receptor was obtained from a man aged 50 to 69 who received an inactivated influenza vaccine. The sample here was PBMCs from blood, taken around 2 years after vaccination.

Written as DNA, the CDR3 is TGTGCCAGCAGCCCCCCGGGGGGGGCCTCATACAATGAGCAGTTCTTC. Translating it yields CASSPPGGASYNEQFF. The genes are TRBV5-4 and TRBJ2-1; 8 bases map to TRBD2. CDR3 length: 16 residues. Losses at the gene ends were 4 bases for V and 4 bases for J; bases not matched to a gene: 10. The germline gives CDR1 SGHNT, CDR2 YYREEE (reference sequence).